Below, one T cell receptor (beta chain) is given with its context. Measured with immunoSEQ multiplex PCR; TCRdb has only the in-frame clones, and not every one. The sample has about 99,000 clones, around 92% seen once; the top ten hold approximately 3.5%. This record comes from a study of blood T cell repertoires in COVID-19. Study-level information: T cells, B-cell-depleted T cells, or PBMCs supplied cDNA or gDNA.

The trim removed 3 bases at V and 14 bases at J, leaving 5 bases unmatched. This CDR3 is built from 12 residues. The germline V gene has CDR1 MDHEN and CDR2 SYDVKM. Sequenced material: peripheral blood. This TCR was recovered from a woman in her sixties with acute or convalescent COVID-19. The chain couples TRBV28 to TRBJ2-1; TRBD1 matches at 9 bases. The CDR3 region is CASSFTGGYEFF. The CDR3 nucleotides read TGTGCCAGCAGTTTCACAGGGGGCTATGAGTTCTTC.